These T cell receptor beta chains were read from a single sample in a study of blood T cells in healthy people across ages. TCRdb ran MiXCR on the 5' RACE reads and lists one entry per CDR3 protein. Of 550,000 to 700,000 distinct CDR3 sequences in the sample, roughly 28% are singletons; the top ten hold less than 20%. Specimen: blood. These receptors all come from a woman aged 70-85 years in good health. Both conserved end residues are part of each CDR3. Each record gives: clone size, J gene, D gene, V gene, CDR3 DNA, CDR3 protein. A D gene is named only where the DNA matches it firmly. Size is stated for part of the rows, as once, few or many counts, or as a class when the clone is expanded.

clone size: -
J gene: TRBJ1-1
D gene: -
V gene: TRBV18
CDR3 DNA: TGTGCCAGCTCGCCAATTTTAAGGGGCACTGAAGCTTTCTTT
CDR3 protein: CASSPILRGTEAFF

clone size: -
J gene: TRBJ2-2
D gene: -
V gene: TRBV6-1
CDR3 DNA: TGTGCCAGCAAATTAAGCAGCGCGAACACCGGGGAGCTGTTTTTT
CDR3 protein: CASKLSSANTGELFF

clone size: -
J gene: TRBJ1-3
D gene: -
V gene: TRBV7-9
CDR3 DNA: TGTGCCAGCAGCTTAGACGGTCTCGTCCGGGGAAACACCATATATTTT
CDR3 protein: CASSLDGLVRGNTIYF

clone size: few
J gene: TRBJ2-1
D gene: -
V gene: TRBV7-2
CDR3 DNA: TGTGCCAGCAGCCGAGGAGGACGGTACAATGAGCAGTTCTTC
CDR3 protein: CASSRGGRYNEQFF

clone size: -
J gene: TRBJ2-3
D gene: TRBD2
V gene: TRBV2
CDR3 DNA: TGTGCCAGCAGTGACCGGGGGGGCCGAGATACGCAGTATTTT
CDR3 protein: CASSDRGGRDTQYF

clone size: -
J gene: TRBJ2-2
D gene: TRBD2
V gene: TRBV5-1
CDR3 DNA: TGCGCCAGCAGCTCGGGGACTAGCGGCGGGGAGCTGTTTTTT
CDR3 protein: CASSSGTSGGELFF

clone size: few
J gene: TRBJ2-7
D gene: TRBD2
V gene: TRBV4-2
CDR3 DNA: TGTGCCAGCAGCCAAGTCTCGGCGGGGGGGACCTACGAGCAGTACTTC
CDR3 protein: CASSQVSAGGTYEQYF

clone size: few
J gene: TRBJ1-2
D gene: TRBD1
V gene: TRBV3-1
CDR3 DNA: TGTGCCAGCAGCCCCCAGACAGGGGGCGCGGGTGTCTATGGCTACACCTTC
CDR3 protein: CASSPQTGGAGVYGYTF

clone size: -
J gene: TRBJ1-2
D gene: -
V gene: TRBV6-1
CDR3 DNA: TGTGCCAGCAGTGAAGCAGGGTACCAGCTGAACTATGGCTACACCTTC
CDR3 protein: CASSEAGYQLNYGYTF

clone size: few
J gene: TRBJ1-2
D gene: -
V gene: TRBV6-1
CDR3 DNA: TGTGCCAGCACATTAGACCCACAGGGAGCAATCTATGGCTACACCTTC
CDR3 protein: CASTLDPQGAIYGYTF

clone size: few
J gene: TRBJ1-3
D gene: TRBD1
V gene: TRBV6-5
CDR3 DNA: TGTGCCAGCAGTTACTCTCCGGGACAGACTGGAAACACCATATATTTT
CDR3 protein: CASSYSPGQTGNTIYF

clone size: -
J gene: TRBJ1-2
D gene: -
V gene: TRBV6-1
CDR3 DNA: TGTGCCAGCAGTGAAGGAGGGACGTCGCAAGGCTACACCTTC
CDR3 protein: CASSEGGTSQGYTF

clone size: -
J gene: TRBJ2-6
D gene: TRBD2
V gene: TRBV4-3
CDR3 DNA: TGCGCCAGCAGCCAAGATGTACCGGGAGGCGCCAACGTCCTGACTTTC
CDR3 protein: CASSQDVPGGANVLTF

clone size: -
J gene: TRBJ2-1
D gene: -
V gene: TRBV18
CDR3 DNA: TGTGCCAGCTCATCACAGGGACACTCCTACAATGAGCAGTTCTTC
CDR3 protein: CASSSQGHSYNEQFF

clone size: -
J gene: TRBJ2-5
D gene: TRBD1
V gene: TRBV20-1
CDR3 DNA: TGCAGTGCTGCCGGGACAGGAGAGACCCAGTACTTC
CDR3 protein: CSAAGTGETQYF

clone size: -
J gene: TRBJ2-1
D gene: -
V gene: TRBV12-3/TRBV12-4
CDR3 DNA: TGTGCCAGCAGTTTACGGTGGTCAGGTTACAATGAGCAGTTCTTC
CDR3 protein: CASSLRWSGYNEQFF

clone size: few
J gene: TRBJ2-1
D gene: -
V gene: TRBV4-3
CDR3 DNA: TGCGCCAGCAGCCACCGAGGGACACACACAGGCGAGCAGTTCTTC
CDR3 protein: CASSHRGTHTGEQFF

clone size: -
J gene: TRBJ1-2
D gene: TRBD1
V gene: TRBV7-2
CDR3 DNA: TGTGCCAGCAGCACCGGACAGGGGGCGCGTCATGGCTACACCTTC
CDR3 protein: CASSTGQGARHGYTF

clone size: -
J gene: TRBJ2-1
D gene: -
V gene: TRBV10-3
CDR3 DNA: TGTGCCATCAGTGTGGGCCAGGGTGAAAGCGAGCAGTTCTTC
CDR3 protein: CAISVGQGESEQFF